The 4 T cell receptor beta chains reported below all come from one sample, sequenced in a study of blood T cell repertoires in COVID-19. This table comes from immunoSEQ multiplex PCR, and its TCRdb copy is limited to in-frame clones, with some not included. The table shows around 300,000 clones, with 86% occurring only once. Source material: peripheral blood. Receptor source: a woman aged 70 to 79 with COVID-19, enrolled during active disease.

The chain employs TRBV9 and TRBJ1-2, with a possible D match to TRBD1 (5 bases). CDR3 length equals 14 residues. Germline V CDR1 and CDR2: SGDLS, YYNGEE. The germline V and J ends were trimmed by 3 bases and 4 bases, with 13 bases remaining between them. The DNA of the CDR3 is TGTGCCAGCAGCGCGGACACTTTTTTCTATGGCTACACCTTC. It encodes CASSADTFFYGYTF.

This clone has just one count. This chain uses TRBV28 with TRBJ1-3; no clear D. Deletions cut 7 bases from V and 0 bases from J, with 7 bases between. There are 13 residues in the CDR3. Germline V gives CDR1 MDHEN, CDR2 SYDVKM. The CDR3 DNA is TGTGCCAGCATAGAACGCTCTGGAAACACCATATATTTT. Translating gives CASIERSGNTIYF. Drawing the rest from reference TRBV28 and TRBJ1-3, the complete variable domain is DVKVTQSSRYLVKRTGEKVFLECVQDMDHENMFWYRQDPGLGLRLIYFSYDVKMKEKGDIPEGYSVSREKKERFSLILESASTNQTSMYLCASIERSGNTIYFGEGSWLTVV.

The gene calls are TRBV24-1 and TRBJ2-5; D is perhaps TRBD2 (5 bases). Trimming cost V 4 bases and J 2 bases, with 10 bases left between them. This CDR3 spans 14 amino acids. From germline, CDR1 is KGHDR and CDR2 SFDVKD. The CDR3 nucleotides read TGTGCCACCAGTGAAGGGAGAGGGCAAGAGACCCAGTACTTC. The encoded protein is CATSEGRGQETQYF.

The J gene is TRBJ2-5, the V gene TRBV5-4, with 7 bases matching TRBD2. CDR1 is SGHNT and CDR2 is YYREEE in the germline V gene (reference sequence). The CDR3 is made up of 15 amino acids. Trimming cost V 4 bases and J 4 bases; bases outside gene matches: 10. CDR3 in DNA: TGTGCCAGCAGCCCCGACGGGACTATCGTAGAGACCCAGTACTTC. Protein product: CASSPDGTIVETQYF. The whole variable domain, filled in from reference TRBV5-4 and TRBJ2-5, reads ETGVTQSPTHLIKTRGQQVTLRCSSQSGHNTVSWYQQALGQGPQFIFQYYREEENGRGNFPPRFSGLQFPNYSSELNVNALELDDSALYLCASSPDGTIVETQYFGPGTRLLVL.